The 7 T cell receptor beta chains given below trace back to one sample, sequenced in a study of regulatory T cells in long-lasting Graves disease. Stated time point: newly diagnosed GD, antithyroid drugs for less than 3 months. Scientists built the TCR library using RNA that was extracted from PBMCs. The TCR beta library used iRepertoire HTBI primers with Arm-PCR amplification of CDR3. TCRdb fed the multiplex PCR reads into MiXCR, producing one record per CDR3 protein. The sample consists of hundreds of thousands of distinct CDR3 sequences, roughly 15% of them appearing once. A further study also used this sample, focusing on T cells in Graves' hyperthyroidism and ophthalmopathy.

Sequencing used peripheral blood mononuclear cells (PBMCs), obtained at new diagnosis, from a patient treated with antithyroid drugs. All receptors come from a woman between 25 and 40 years old with Graves disease.

The chain employs TRBV3-1 and TRBJ2-1, with D possibly being TRBD2 (6 bases). The CDR3 runs to 18 residues. Between the trimmed V and J ends, which lost 1 base and 0 bases, there was a span of 16 bases. Germline V CDR1 and CDR2: LGHDT, YNNKEL (reference sequence). In DNA form, the CDR3 reads TGTGCCAGCAGCCAAGCTGGGGCGGGGTCGAGCTCCTACAATGAGCAGTTCTTC. It translates to CASSQAGAGSSSYNEQFF.

A few counts support this clonotype. This chain joins TRBV11-1 and TRBJ2-6; 13 bases fit TRBD2. The CDR3 contains 19 residues. Germline lookup yields CDR1 SGHAT and CDR2 FQDESV (reference sequence). V gave up 0 bases and J gave up 0 bases; unmatched junction bases: 2. The CDR3 coding sequence is TGTGCCAGCAGCTTAGCGGGACTAGCGGGACCCTCTGGGGCCAACGTCCTGACTTTC. As protein: CASSLAGLAGPSGANVLTF.

This clonotype has at least ten counts. The V call is TRBV6-1, the J call TRBJ1-6, with 8 bases identical to TRBD1. Germline CDR1 reads MNHNS; CDR2 reads SASEGT. The CDR3 runs to 15 residues. Trimming at V came to 3 bases and at J to 8 bases, leaving 6 bases not matched to a gene. The CDR3 nucleotides are TGTGCCAGCAGTGAGATTGGGACAGGTGATTCACCCCTCCACTTT. This encodes CASSEIGTGDSPLHF.

The chain links TRBV5-1 to TRBJ1-1; D gene unclear. Trimming cost V 3 bases and J 0 bases, with 18 bases left between them. Germline assignment: CDR1 SGHRS and CDR2 YFSETQ. This CDR3 is built from 17 residues. DNA for the CDR3: TGCGCCAGCAGCTCTCTGGGAAGGGTAGCGGTGAACACTGAAGCTTTCTTT. It is translated as CASSSLGRVAVNTEAFF.

Comments on this clonotype: A much bigger clone sits one base away, suggesting this may be a read error. J is TRBJ2-1 and V is TRBV11-1, with 9 bases fitting TRBD2. Germline V lookup: CDR1 SGHAT, CDR2 FQDESV (reference sequence). With V trimmed by 9 bases and J by 6 bases, 9 bases remained unmatched. The CDR3 runs to 14 residues. This chain's CDR3 is CARSPLAGTNEQFF. The CDR3 DNA sequence: TGTGCCAGGAGCCCTCTAGCGGGAACCAATGAGCAGTTCTTC.

In this sample, this clonotype turned up many times. V is TRBV2 and J is TRBJ2-5, with D perhaps TRBD1 or TRBD2 (5 bases each). Per the germline V gene, CDR1 is SNHLY and CDR2 is FYNNEI. The length of the CDR3 is 16 residues. V was trimmed by 3 bases and J by 4 bases, leaving 18 bases between them. Here the CDR3 reads CASSESLGRRGETQYF. Here the CDR3 DNA reads TGTGCCAGCAGTGAGTCTTTGGGACGCCGGGGAGAGACCCAGTACTTC.

In the case of this clonotype: This may be a read error: a much more frequent sequence differs by one nucleotide. The V call is TRBV6-2 or TRBV6-3, the J call TRBJ1-2; the D gene is possibly TRBD1 (5 bases). The CDR3 runs 12 residues. The V gene's germline CDR1 is MNHEY and CDR2 SVGEGT. The CDR3 DNA reads TGTGCCGGCAGTTACGTAGGGGATGGCTACACCTTC. Translated: CAGSYVGDGYTF.